One sample yielded the 13 T cell receptor beta chains listed below, sequenced in a study of T-cell memory formation after mild COVID-19. TCRdb redid the calling of the 5' RACE reads with MiXCR, one entry per CDR3 protein. The sample shows approximately 260,000 distinct CDR3 sequences, about a sixth of them seen only once. Sequenced: PBMCs or a T cell subset sorted from them (not recorded which). These receptors were taken from a man in his late teens or twenties who had mild COVID-19 (a few samples of this study predate the infection). Cell type and time point are not known.

This chain links TRBV6-2 or TRBV6-3 with TRBJ1-2; maybe TRBD1 (5 bases). The CDR3 consists of 13 residues. The V gene's germline CDR1 is MNHEY and CDR2 SVGEGT. V lost 4 bases to trimming and J lost 7 bases, with 13 bases between them. The CDR3 DNA reads TGTGCCAGCAGTTCAATACAGGTCTCTGGCTACACCTTC. Its protein product is CASSSIQVSGYTF.

The chain links TRBV5-4 to TRBJ2-2; TRBD2 matches 7 bases. Germline CDR1 and CDR2: SGHNT and YYREEE (reference sequence). J was trimmed by 1 base and V by 3 bases; bases with no gene match: 6. There are 16 residues in the CDR3. The CDR3 is CASSSGQRGNTGELFF. The CDR3 DNA sequence: TGTGCCAGCAGCTCCGGGCAGCGGGGGAACACCGGGGAGCTGTTTTTT.

V gene TRBV7-9 combines with J gene TRBJ2-2; D gene ambiguous. CDR1 and CDR2 from the germline V gene are SEHNR and FQNEAQ (reference sequence). The CDR3 is 13 amino acids. V was trimmed by 4 bases and J by 5 bases, leaving 8 bases between them. CDR3 sequence reads: CASSSQRTGELFF. CDR3 coding DNA: TGTGCCAGCAGCTCACAGAGAACCGGGGAGCTGTTTTTT.

This clonotype was counted between two and nine times. The J gene is TRBJ2-5, the V gene TRBV27, with a possible D match to TRBD1 (6 bases). The CDR3 runs 14 residues. Deletions cut 3 bases from V and 5 bases from J, with 13 bases between. The germline V gene has CDR1 MNHEY and CDR2 SMNVEV (reference sequence). This CDR3 is CASSFAGAGETQYF. As DNA, the CDR3 is TGTGCCAGCAGTTTTGCAGGGGCAGGCGAGACCCAGTACTTC.

There are a few counts of this clonotype. V gene TRBV5-6 combines with J gene TRBJ1-2; D unresolved. The germline V and J ends were trimmed by 1 base and 0 bases, with 4 bases remaining between them. The CDR3 is 13 residues long. The germline V gene has CDR1 SGHDT and CDR2 YYEEEE. The DNA for the CDR3 is TGTGCCAGCAGCTTGTTAGCTAACTATGGCTACACCTTC. Amino acids: CASSLLANYGYTF.

This clonotype was seen many times. The chain employs TRBV29-1 and TRBJ1-2; D is possibly TRBD1 (5 bases). This CDR3 comprises 14 residues. Trimming left V 1 base short and J 6 bases short, with 15 bases between. Germline values: CDR1 SQVTM, CDR2 ANQGSEA. DNA for the CDR3: TGCAGCGTTGAAGTCGGGGCAGGGAAAAATGGCTACACCTTC. Translated: CSVEVGAGKNGYTF.

This clonotype was recorded a few times. The chain carries TRBV10-3 and TRBJ2-2; a weak D match, TRBD1 (5 bases). V was pared by 6 bases and J by 7 bases, with 9 bases between. CDR3 length: 12 amino acids. Germline-derived CDR1 and CDR2 are ENHRY and SYGVKD. The CDR3 nucleotides read TGTGCCATCAGGCCCCAGGGCGGGGAGCTGTTTTTT. Residues: CAIRPQGGELFF.

In its sample, this clonotype was seen a few times. The chain links TRBV30 to TRBJ2-5; no clear D gene. This CDR3 has 14 residues. Trimming shortened V by 0 bases and J by 1 base, and 9 bases separated the two germline ends. Germline CDR1 reads GTSNPN; CDR2 reads SVGIG (reference sequence). CDR3 sequence (DNA): TGTGCCTGGAGTGTAAGCAGCCTCCAAGAGACCCAGTACTTC. Translation gives CAWSVSSLQETQYF.

The chain combines TRBV4-3 with TRBJ1-5; a possible D gene is TRBD1 (5 bases). The germline V gene encodes CDR1 LGHNA and CDR2 YSLEER. V lost 1 base and J 5 bases, leaving 9 bases between the germline ends. The CDR3 consists of 14 residues. The CDR3 DNA reads as TGCGCCAGCAGCCAAGTAACAGGAGATCAGCCCCAGCATTTT. This sequence encodes CASSQVTGDQPQHF.

This clonotype has a handful of counts. The genes are TRBV7-8 and TRBJ1-5; D remains unclear. Trimming pared 5 bases from V and 7 bases from J, leaving 18 bases between. The CDR3 length is 15 residues. Germline V lookup: CDR1 SGHVS, CDR2 FQNEAQ. For the CDR3, the DNA is TGTGCCAGCAGCCCAGACCGGACCTTAGGCCAGCCCCAGCATTTT. It encodes CASSPDRTLGQPQHF.

This chain uses TRBV7-3 with TRBJ1-5; no definite D call. Germline CDR1 SGHTA, CDR2 FQGTGA. There are 13 residues in the CDR3. Trimming removed 5 bases at V and 7 bases at J, with 12 bases between. For the CDR3, the DNA is TGTGCCAGCAGCCCCCTCCCTGGACAGCCCCAGCATTTT. Translation gives CASSPLPGQPQHF.

Only a few counts were recorded for this clonotype. This chain connects TRBV14 to TRBJ1-1; D may be TRBD1 (5 bases). CDR1 is SGHDN and CDR2 is FVKESK in the germline V gene. The CDR3 runs to 19 residues. The V end was cut by 1 base, the J end by 1 base, with 22 bases between. The DNA for the CDR3 is TGTGCCAGCAGCCAAGGGGTTGGGGTGACGGGACGGAGGAACACTGAAGCTTTCTTT. Its translation: CASSQGVGVTGRRNTEAFF.

In its sample, this clonotype was seen many times. The rearrangement uses TRBV7-2 and TRBJ2-3, with 8 bases lining up with TRBD1. CDR3 length: 14 amino acids. V lost 5 bases, J lost 2 bases, and 3 bases stayed unmatched. Per germline, CDR1 SGHTA and CDR2 FQGNSA. In nucleotides, the CDR3 is TGTGCCAGCAGCCGGACAGGGATCACAGATACGCAGTATTTT. It translates to CASSRTGITDTQYF.